The 31 T cell receptor beta chains given below trace back to one sample, sequenced in a study of identical twins. MiXCR, run by TCRdb on the 5' RACE reads, gives a single entry per CDR3 protein. The sample includes some 1,600,000 distinct CDR3 sequences, under 35% of them seen just once. The sequenced sample was cord blood. All receptors derive from a newborn girl in good health.

This clonotype was detected only a few times. The chain employs TRBV28 and TRBJ2-5; 8 bases map to TRBD2. The tail of the sequence fits TRBJ2-7 better, so the J call may be wrong. Germline V gives CDR1 MDHEN, CDR2 SYDVKM. The CDR3 is 14 residues long. CDR3: CASSERSGTYEQYF. CDR3 nucleotides: TGTGCCAGCAGCGAACGTAGCGGGACCTACGAGCAGTACTTC.

The rearrangement joins TRBV7-9 to TRBJ2-7; 10 nucleotides agree with TRBD1. The ends lost 5 bases at V and 11 bases at J; junction bases unmatched: 6. Germline CDR1 is SEHNR and CDR2 is FQNEAQ (reference sequence). The CDR3 extends over 12 amino acids. The CDR3 spells CASSQHGTGEYF. In nucleotides, the CDR3 is TGTGCCAGCAGCCAGCACGGGACAGGGGAGTACTTC.

The table lists this clonotype with a few counts. Germline is not matched at one junction end, which may reflect a read error. The genes are TRBV20-1 and TRBJ2-4, with TRBD2 matching over 12 bases. The J call may be in error: the DNA end matches TRBJ2-5 better. CDR3 length: 16 amino acids. Germline-derived CDR1 and CDR2 are DFQATT and SNEGSKA (reference sequence). The CDR3 loop is CGARRTSGILQETQYF. The CDR3 nucleotides are TGCGGTGCTAGGCGGACTAGCGGGATACTACAAGAGACCCAGTACTTC.

This clonotype turned up a few times. The V gene is TRBV6-1, the J gene TRBJ1-1; D not certain. This CDR3 contains 13 residues. V dropped 6 bases and J dropped 1 base, with 9 bases sitting between them. CDR1 is MNHNS, CDR2 SASEGT, per germline. The CDR3 protein is CASRKDRNTEAFF. In nucleotides, the CDR3 is TGTGCCAGCAGAAAAGACCGGAACACTGAAGCTTTCTTT.

The chain carries TRBV4-1 and TRBJ2-1; 8 positions agree with TRBD2. CDR3 length equals 17 residues. The V segment lost 4 bases and the J segment 0 bases; nucleotides outside the gene matches: 8. CDR1 is MGHRA and CDR2 is YSYEKL in the germline V gene. The DNA of the CDR3 is TGCGCCAGCAGCCTGACGCGGGGGGCGAGCTCCTACAATGAGCAGTTCTTC. Its translation is CASSLTRGASSYNEQFF.

CDR3 coding DNA: TGCGCCAGCAGCTTGGTTTATGCTGGGATAGGGTATGGCTACACCTTC. Its protein product is CASSLVYAGIGYGYTF. This chain links TRBV5-1 with TRBJ1-2, with D hard to call. The germline V and J ends were trimmed by 0 bases and 5 bases, with 17 bases remaining between them. CDR3 length equals 16 residues. In germline, CDR1 is SGHRS, CDR2 YFSETQ.

The V and J genes are TRBV7-6 and TRBJ1-1, with 11 bases that match TRBD1. The CDR3 length is 14 residues. Germline V gene lookup returns CDR1 SGHVS and CDR2 FNYEAQ. V lost 5 bases, J lost 6 bases, and 5 bases stayed unmatched. This CDR3 is CASSKGTGGPEAFF. In nucleotides, the CDR3 is TGTGCCAGCAGCAAAGGGACAGGGGGGCCTGAAGCTTTCTTT. Supplemented by reference TRBV7-6 and TRBJ1-1, the full variable domain reads GAGVSQSPRYKVTKRGQDVALRCDPISGHVSLYWYRQALGQGPEFLTYFNYEAQQDKSGLPNDRFSAERPEGSISTLTIQRTEQRDSAMYRCASSKGTGGPEAFFGQGTRLTVV.

The chain is built from TRBV20-1 and TRBJ2-2; no firm D call. Germline CDR1 is DFQATT and CDR2 is SNEGSKA (reference sequence). V was trimmed by 0 bases and J by 9 bases, leaving 14 bases between them. The CDR3 has 14 residues. Here the CDR3 DNA reads TGCAGTGCTAGAGATTCCGCGCGAGGCAGGGAGCTGTTTTTT. Translated: CSARDSARGRELFF.

This clonotype has a count of ten or more. The chain couples TRBV7-2 to TRBJ1-1; D call uncertain. The CDR3 extends over 14 amino acids. Per germline, CDR1 SGHTA and CDR2 FQGNSA. V was clipped by 0 bases and J by 1 base, with 6 bases between them. CDR3 DNA: TGTGCCAGCAGCTTAGCGCTGGGGAACACTGAAGCTTTCTTT. Encoded protein: CASSLALGNTEAFF.

Only a few counts were recorded for this clonotype. This rearrangement joins TRBV20-1 to TRBJ2-7; D is perhaps TRBD1 or TRBD2 (6 bases each). V was clipped by 0 bases and J by 1 base, with 10 bases between them. The CDR3 is 14 residues long. Germline V lookup: CDR1 DFQATT, CDR2 SNEGSKA (reference sequence). CDR3 sequence: CSARDTGRSYEQYF. The CDR3 region has the DNA TGCAGTGCTAGAGATACAGGGAGGTCCTACGAGCAGTACTTC.

The table lists this clonotype with a few counts. The gene calls are TRBV2 and TRBJ1-5; weak D call: TRBD1 (5 bases). The V end was cut by 6 bases, the J end by 0 bases, with 9 bases between. The germline V gene has CDR1 SNHLY and CDR2 FYNNEI. The CDR3 loop spans 14 amino acids. This chain's CDR3 is CASRDGHSNQPQHF. For the CDR3, the DNA is TGTGCCAGCAGGGACGGACATAGCAATCAGCCCCAGCATTTT.

The table lists this clonotype with a few counts. V gene TRBV6-1 combines with J gene TRBJ2-6; D is ambiguous. This CDR3 is built from 15 residues. Between the trimmed V and J ends, which lost 4 bases and 0 bases, there was a span of 7 bases. CDR1 MNHNS and CDR2 SASEGT come from the germline V gene. Written as DNA, the CDR3 is TGTGCCAGCAGTGCTGGTAGCTCTGGGGCCAACGTCCTGACTTTC. Translated, it gives CASSAGSSGANVLTF.

The chain has TRBV12-3 or TRBV12-4 and TRBJ2-1, with 7 bases that match TRBD2. The CDR3 is 14 amino acids. With V trimmed by 0 bases and J by 10 bases, 6 bases remained unmatched. DNA of the CDR3: TGTGCCAGCAGTTTAGCGGGAGGGCCGTCAGAGCAGTTCTTC. Residues: CASSLAGGPSEQFF.

This clonotype is a singleton in its sample. Its ends do not fully match the called genes, so a read error is possible. The chain carries TRBV9 and TRBJ2-3, with D unresolved. This CDR3 has 15 residues. Germline CDR1 reads SGDLS; CDR2 reads YYNGEE. This CDR3 is CVSSVTSSRTDTQYF. The DNA for the CDR3 is TGTGTCAGCAGCGTGACTTCATCCCGCACAGATACGCAGTATTTT.

This sequence joins TRBV24-1 and TRBJ2-1; the D gene is possibly TRBD2 (5 bases). Trimming took off 4 bases at V and 1 base at J, with 16 bases between the two ends. Germline CDR1 reads KGHDR; CDR2 reads SFDVKD. This CDR3 has 17 amino acids. The CDR3 DNA sequence: TGTGCCACCAGTGAGGCCCCGGGGAAAAAATCCTACAATGAGCAGTTCTTC. Amino acids: CATSEAPGKKSYNEQFF.

Only a few counts were recorded for this clonotype. V usage is TRBV21-1 and J usage is TRBJ2-5; TRBD1 was called by the table and not checked on the DNA. TRBV21-1 is a recognized pseudogene. This CDR3 has 15 residues. The CDR3 coding sequence is TGTGCCAGCAGCCCCCAAGACAGGGCAGGGGAGACCCAGTACTTC. Encoded protein: CASSPQDRAGETQYF.

As regards this clonotype: One end of the junction does not line up with germline, which may come from a read error. The genes are TRBV7-9 and TRBJ2-1; D call uncertain. This CDR3 contains 14 residues. Germline CDR1 and CDR2: SEHNR and FQNEAQ (reference sequence). The CDR3 here is CASSLGTTYSEQFF. CDR3 nucleotides: TGTGCCAGCAGCTTAGGGACCACTTACAGTGAGCAGTTCTTC.

This clonotype was observed many times. The V call is TRBV6-5, the J call TRBJ1-2; TRBD1 matches 7 bases. The CDR3 extends over 13 amino acids. Trimming removed 2 bases from V and 6 bases from J; junction bases left unmatched: 3. Germline V gives CDR1 MNHEY, CDR2 SVGAGI. The CDR3 nucleotides are TGTGCCAGCAGTTACGGCCAGGGGGATGGCTACACCTTC. Protein sequence: CASSYGQGDGYTF.

This clonotype occurred a few times. This could be a read error, since a much larger clone is one nucleotide away. The chain recombines TRBV5-1 with TRBJ1-1, with 7 bases lining up with TRBD1. CDR3 length: 14 amino acids. The germline V gene has CDR1 SGHRS and CDR2 YFSETQ. V lost 0 bases, J lost 2 bases, and 1 base stayed unmatched. The DNA of the CDR3 is TGCGCCAGCAGCTTGGGGGACAGTAACACTGAAGCTTTCTTT. This encodes CASSLGDSNTEAFF.

This clonotype was observed a handful of times. The V gene is TRBV5-1, the J gene TRBJ2-7; D call uncertain. The DNA end lines up better with TRBJ2-5; the J call may be wrong. This CDR3 comprises 11 residues. From germline, CDR1 is SGHRS and CDR2 YFSETQ. The CDR3 coding sequence is TGCGCCAGCACTTCCCGGGAGACCCAGTACTTC. Amino acid sequence: CASTSRETQYF.

V is TRBV2 and J is TRBJ2-3; no reliable D call. There are 17 residues in the CDR3. Trimming removed 8 bases from V and 2 bases from J, with 23 bases in between. Germline CDR1 reads SNHLY; CDR2 reads FYNNEI. CDR3 in DNA: TGTGCCAGCTCAGCCCTCACCGGTCCCCTAATCACAGATACGCAGTATTTT. It yields the protein CASSALTGPLITDTQYF.

The V gene is TRBV25-1, the J gene TRBJ2-1; 7 bases align to TRBD1. Gene TRBJ2-7 matches the end of the DNA better, so the J call may be wrong. The CDR3 is 14 residues long. Germline-derived CDR1 and CDR2 are MGHDK and SYGVNS. This CDR3 reads CASSEGTAYNEQYF. CDR3 nucleotides: TGTGCCAGCAGTGAAGGGACAGCCTACAATGAGCAGTACTTC.

The chain combines TRBV5-1 with TRBJ1-3; no clear D. The V end lost 0 bases, the J end lost 2 bases, and 12 bases lay between the germline ends. This CDR3 has 16 amino acids. Germline CDR1 and CDR2: SGHRS and YFSETQ. In nucleotides, the CDR3 is TGCGCCAGCAGCTTGGCCTTCAGTGGGACTGGAAACACCATATATTTT. Translating gives CASSLAFSGTGNTIYF.

Only a few counts were recorded for this clonotype. This chain uses TRBV7-2 with TRBJ2-1, with TRBD2 matching over 10 bases. The germline gives CDR1 SGHTA, CDR2 FQGNSA. V was pared by 1 base and J by 8 bases, with 8 bases of the junction left unmatched. The CDR3 loop spans 16 amino acids. The CDR3 region is CASSLDLAGAGDEQFF. The CDR3 nucleotides are TGTGCCAGCAGCTTAGATCTAGCGGGAGCAGGAGATGAGCAGTTCTTC.

The chain links TRBV6-1 to TRBJ1-5; D unclear. The CDR3 has 14 residues. Trimming took off 2 bases at V and 1 base at J, with 6 bases between the two ends. The V gene's germline CDR1 is MNHNS and CDR2 SASEGT. CDR3 amino acids: CASSEIGSNQPQHF. In DNA, the CDR3 is TGTGCCAGCAGTGAAATAGGGAGCAATCAGCCCCAGCATTTT.

The V call is TRBV5-6, the J call TRBJ2-3; D is undetermined. Trimming shortened V by 0 bases and J by 0 bases, and 17 bases separated the two germline ends. The V gene's germline CDR1 is SGHDT and CDR2 YYEEEE. The CDR3 is made up of 18 amino acids. CDR3 in DNA: TGTGCCAGCAGCTTGGTTGGGGATCCAAGGTCTAGCACAGATACGCAGTATTTT. Its protein is CASSLVGDPRSSTDTQYF.

With regard to this clonotype: This sequence may be a read error, since a much larger clone differs from it by one base. CDR3 sequence reads: CSAELAGYEQYF. The CDR3 DNA sequence: TGCAGTGCTGAACTAGCGGGCTACGAGCAGTACTTC. The chain employs TRBV20-1 and TRBJ2-7; 9 positions agree with TRBD2. CDR3 length: 12 amino acids. Trimming removed 5 bases from V and 3 bases from J; junction bases left unmatched: 2. Germline V lookup: CDR1 DFQATT, CDR2 SNEGSKA (reference sequence).

This clonotype was seen only a few times. The chain has TRBV13 and TRBJ2-3, with TRBD2 matching over 11 bases. J was trimmed by 14 bases and V by 4 bases; bases with no gene match: 20. Germline CDR1 PRHDT, CDR2 FYEKMQ (reference sequence). The CDR3 sequence is 17 residues long. The CDR3 sequence: CASSWGMTSGIRDPVYF. The CDR3 bases are TGTGCCAGCAGCTGGGGGATGACTAGCGGGATACGGGATCCGGTGTATTTT.

This clonotype was observed a single time. The gene calls are TRBV5-1 and TRBJ2-1; 7 bases line up with TRBD2. Germline loops: CDR1 SGHRS, CDR2 YFSETQ. J gave up 0 bases and V 4 bases, and 19 bases lay outside the gene matches. The CDR3 has 20 amino acids. CDR3 protein: CASSIPGGLHTKSSYNEQFF. CDR3 nucleotide sequence: TGCGCCAGCAGCATCCCGGGGGGACTACACACCAAAAGCTCCTACAATGAGCAGTTCTTC.

V usage is TRBV12-3 or TRBV12-4 and J usage is TRBJ2-2; TRBD1 aligns across 7 bases. The CDR3 has 16 residues. V was clipped by 2 bases and J by 2 bases; unmatched bases: 5. CDR3 coding DNA: TGTGCCAGCAGTTTAAGGGGGCAGATAAACACCGGGGAGCTGTTTTTT. This sequence encodes CASSLRGQINTGELFF.

The table lists this clonotype with a count of one. The J gene is TRBJ1-5, the V gene TRBV20-1; D uncertain. The V end was cut by 1 base, the J end by 9 bases, with 16 bases between. The CDR3 runs 14 residues. Germline V gene sequence: CDR1 DFQATT, CDR2 SNEGSKA (reference sequence). CDR3 region: CSARGRAKIPPQHF. As DNA, the CDR3 is TGCAGTGCTAGAGGGAGGGCTAAAATTCCGCCCCAGCATTTT.